The 27 T cell receptor beta chains in this list originate from one sample, sequenced in a study of blood T cell repertoires in COVID-19. Data came from immunoSEQ multiplex PCR; TCRdb stores just in-frame clones and leaves some out. The sample consists of more than 200,000 clones, roughly 86% of them appearing once. Sequencing input: peripheral blood. The receptors were sampled from an older woman with COVID-19, enrolled during active disease.

V usage is TRBV11-2 and J usage is TRBJ2-1; D is possibly TRBD2 (7 bases). Trimming removed 3 bases from V and 6 bases from J, with 15 bases in between. The CDR3 covers 15 residues. CDR1 and CDR2 (germline): SGHAT, FQNNGV. CDR3 protein: CASSFHQRGGNEQFF. In DNA form, the CDR3 reads TGTGCCAGCAGCTTTCATCAGAGGGGGGGCAATGAGCAGTTCTTC.

V usage is TRBV10-3 and J usage is TRBJ2-7; 9 nucleotides line up with TRBD1. The CDR3 is made up of 14 amino acids. With V trimmed by 7 bases and J by 2 bases, 6 bases remained unmatched. Per the germline V gene, CDR1 is ENHRY and CDR2 is SYGVKD. CDR3 nucleotides: TGTGCCATCAAGAGGGACAGGGAGACCTACGAGCAGTACTTC. Amino acid sequence: CAIKRDRETYEQYF.

The sample holds one count of this clone. Here the CDR3 reads CASSFTGGRQPQHF. The CDR3 DNA reads as TGTGCCAGCAGTTTCACAGGGGGCCGTCAGCCCCAGCATTTT. The chain recombines TRBV27 with TRBJ1-5; 9 bases align to TRBD1. Germline loops: CDR1 MNHEY, CDR2 SMNVEV (reference sequence). The V gene end was trimmed by 3 bases and the J gene end by 6 bases; junction bases not matched to a gene: 3. The CDR3 length is 14 residues.

The chain employs TRBV6-2 or TRBV6-3 and TRBJ2-5, with 12 bases aligning to TRBD2. The CDR3 length is 18 residues. CDR1 is MNHEY and CDR2 is SVGEGT in the germline V gene. The V and J ends lost 2 bases and 5 bases, in that order; junction bases with no gene match: 12. The DNA of the CDR3 is TGTGCCAGCAGTTACGCCCCGGCTAGCGGGAGGGCCCGTGAGACCCAGTACTTC. As protein: CASSYAPASGRARETQYF.

The genes are TRBV6-2 or TRBV6-3 and TRBJ2-2, with TRBD1 as a possible D gene (7 bases). CDR3 size: 13 residues. V shed 6 bases and J shed 13 bases, with 18 bases lying between them. Germline V gives CDR1 MNHEY, CDR2 SVGEGT. In nucleotides, the CDR3 is TGTGCCAGCAGCGGAGGGGGCGGATCGGTGCTGTTTTTT. The encoded protein is CASSGGGGSVLFF.

This clone was counted once. The chain employs TRBV4-3 and TRBJ1-4, with 9 bases identical to TRBD1. This CDR3 comprises 19 residues. Germline CDR1 is LGHNA and CDR2 is YSLEER. V shed 3 bases, J shed 2 bases, and the junction held 13 bases outside the gene matches. The CDR3: CASSQGGQGLYYTNEKLFF. The CDR3 nucleotides read TGCGCCAGCAGCCAGGGTGGACAGGGGTTGTATTACACTAATGAAAAACTGTTTTTT.

The chain uses TRBV28 and TRBJ1-5, with 9 positions matching TRBD1. The CDR3 contains 15 residues. Germline lookup yields CDR1 MDHEN and CDR2 SYDVKM. Trimming removed 3 bases from V and 4 bases from J; junction bases left unmatched: 4. The CDR3 reads CASSLPGQGNQPQHF. The CDR3 DNA follows: TGTGCCAGCAGTTTGCCGGGACAGGGAAATCAGCCCCAGCATTTT.

The chain carries TRBV4-2 and TRBJ2-2, with 8 bases that match TRBD2. V lost 0 bases, J lost 4 bases, and 7 bases stayed unmatched. CDR3 length: 17 residues. CDR1 LGHNA and CDR2 YNFKEQ come from the germline V gene. The CDR3 DNA reads as TGTGCCAGCAGCCAAGATCTTGTGGGGACTAGCACCGGGGAGCTGTTTTTT. Protein product: CASSQDLVGTSTGELFF.

The J gene is TRBJ2-3, the V gene TRBV6-5; D remains ambiguous. The CDR3 extends over 14 amino acids. V was clipped by 8 bases and J by 7 bases, with 19 bases between them. The germline V gene encodes CDR1 MNHEY and CDR2 SVGAGI. The CDR3 spells CASAPLANRHTQYF. CDR3 coding DNA: TGTGCCAGCGCCCCGTTAGCCAACCGACATACGCAGTATTTT.

The chain combines TRBV27 with TRBJ1-6; 9 bases agree with TRBD1. V dropped 4 bases and J dropped 9; count of bases not matched to a gene: 10. Germline CDR1 reads MNHEY; CDR2 reads SMNVEV (reference sequence). The CDR3 length is 16 residues. The CDR3 region is CASSYRPGTGSSPLHF. The CDR3 DNA sequence: TGTGCCAGCAGTTATCGGCCCGGGACAGGGAGTTCACCCCTCCACTTT.

The rearrangement links TRBV7-2 to TRBJ2-5, with 11 bases aligning to TRBD2. The CDR3 runs to 17 residues. After removal of 5 bases from V and 5 bases from J, the junction contained 13 bases not matched to a gene. Looked up from germline, CDR1 is SGHTA and CDR2 is FQGNSA. CDR3 amino acids: CASSPRLAGPPRETQYF. The CDR3 nucleotides are TGTGCCAGCAGCCCTCGACTAGCGGGACCCCCGAGGGAGACCCAGTACTTC.

The chain joins TRBV20-1 to TRBJ1-2; D might be TRBD1 (5 bases). V lost 7 bases, J lost 3 bases, and 9 bases lay in between. Germline values: CDR1 DFQATT, CDR2 SNEGSKA (reference sequence). This CDR3 is 11 amino acids long. In nucleotides, the CDR3 is TGCAGTGTAGGGGCCCACTATGGCTACACCTTC. Protein: CSVGAHYGYTF.

The chain employs TRBV28 and TRBJ1-5, with D possibly matching TRBD1 (5 bases). Germline CDR1 reads MDHEN; CDR2 reads SYDVKM. The CDR3 is 16 residues long. Trimming removed 8 bases from V and 0 bases from J, with 17 bases in between. Here the CDR3 DNA reads TGTGCCAGCGAAAAAGACAGATCATATAGCAATCAGCCCCAGCATTTT. Translated: CASEKDRSYSNQPQHF.

This clone was seen only a few times. This chain links TRBV7-9 with TRBJ2-7; tentative D call: TRBD2 (5 bases). Trimming removed 5 bases from V and 0 bases from J, with 14 bases in between. The CDR3 has 15 amino acids. Germline CDR1 reads SEHNR; CDR2 reads FQNEAQ (reference sequence). The CDR3 loop reads CASSPRTGSSYEQYF. The CDR3 DNA is TGTGCCAGCAGCCCCAGGACGGGGAGCTCCTACGAGCAGTACTTC.

The chain has TRBV15 and TRBJ1-1; no firm D call. V was cut by 0 bases and J by 3 bases, with 8 bases left in between. The CDR3 consists of 14 residues. In germline, CDR1 is LNHNV, CDR2 YYDKDF (reference sequence). CDR3 sequence reads: CATSRDRRDTEAFF. The CDR3 DNA reads TGTGCCACCAGCAGAGACAGGCGGGACACTGAAGCTTTCTTT.

J is TRBJ2-5 and V is TRBV11-3; 8 positions match TRBD2. CDR3 size: 15 residues. V gave up 0 bases and J gave up 5 bases; unmatched junction bases: 5. CDR1 and CDR2 (germline): SGHNT, YENEEA. CDR3 nucleotide sequence: TGTGCCAGCAGCTTAGATACAGCGGGAGAGGAGACCCAGTACTTC. This codes for CASSLDTAGEETQYF.

Concerning this clone: Its ends do not fully match the called genes, so a read error is possible. At the DNA level, this CDR3 is encoded by other sequences in the same sample as well. The V call is TRBV7-9, the J call TRBJ2-1, with 9 bases aligning to TRBD2. This CDR3 is built from 16 residues. Germline-derived CDR1 and CDR2 are SEHNR and FQNEAQ (reference sequence). CDR3 region: CASSERLAERYNEQFF. The CDR3 DNA reads TGCGCCAGCAGCGAGAGACTAGCGGAGAGGTACAATGAGCAGTTCTTC.

There are a few counts of this clone. CDR3 DNA sequence: TGTGCCAGCAGCGAAAGGGGGTCCGGTTACAATGAGCAGTTCTTC. Its protein is CASSERGSGYNEQFF. The J gene is TRBJ2-1, the V gene TRBV11-3, with a possible D match to TRBD1 (6 bases). CDR1 and CDR2 from the germline V gene are SGHNT and YENEEA. The length of the CDR3 is 15 residues. The germline V and J ends were trimmed by 5 bases and 4 bases, with 15 bases remaining between them.

The chain is built from TRBV19 and TRBJ1-1; D call uncertain. The CDR3 extends over 13 amino acids. V lost 5 bases and J lost 1, with 8 bases in between. Germline values: CDR1 LNHDA, CDR2 SQIVND (reference sequence). The CDR3 is CASSPLQNTEAFF. CDR3 coding DNA: TGTGCCAGTAGTCCATTACAGAACACTGAAGCTTTCTTT.

At least ten counts were recorded for this clone. This chain uses TRBV6-5 with TRBJ1-1; D is unclear. Germline loops: CDR1 MNHEY, CDR2 SVGAGI. V gave up 0 bases and J gave up 6 bases, with 8 bases separating them. CDR3 length: 13 amino acids. Here the CDR3 reads CASSYSRVAEAFF. CDR3 in DNA: TGTGCCAGCAGTTACTCGAGGGTGGCTGAAGCTTTCTTT.

J is TRBJ2-3 and V is TRBV6-2 or TRBV6-3, with a tentative D call TRBD2 (6 bases). The ends were cut back, 5 bases at V and 2 bases at J, with 11 bases in the middle. The CDR3 sequence is 14 residues long. Germline assignment: CDR1 MNHEY and CDR2 SVGEGT. CDR3 bases: TGTGCCAGCAGTATAGCGGCCATCACAGATACGCAGTATTTT. Translated: CASSIAAITDTQYF.

This rearrangement joins TRBV2 to TRBJ1-2, with TRBD1 matching 8 bases. CDR1 and CDR2 (germline): SNHLY, FYNNEI. This CDR3 contains 15 residues. The trim removed 11 bases at V and 5 bases at J, leaving 16 bases unmatched. As DNA, the CDR3 is TGTGCCGGCGCTCCTTCCGGGACAGGAGCATATGGCTACACCTTC. This encodes CAGAPSGTGAYGYTF.

The chain is built from TRBV7-2 and TRBJ1-1; the match to TRBD1 covers 7 bases. The V gene's germline CDR1 is SGHTA and CDR2 FQGNSA. Trimming took 4 bases from V and 4 from J; bases not matched to a gene: 3. The CDR3 consists of 13 residues. Here the CDR3 reads CASSYGTATEAFF. The CDR3 DNA is TGTGCCAGCAGCTACGGGACAGCCACTGAAGCTTTCTTT. Full variable domain (remainder filled in from reference TRBV7-2 and TRBJ1-1): GAGVSQSPSNKVTEKGKDVELRCDPISGHTALYWYRQSLGQGLEFLIYFQGNSAPDKSGLPSDRFSAERTGGSVSTLTIQRTQQEDSAVYLCASSYGTATEAFFGQGTRLTVV.

The rearrangement uses TRBV7-2 and TRBJ2-5; a weak D match, TRBD1 (5 bases). The V and J ends lost 3 bases and 5 bases respectively, with 16 bases between them. This CDR3 has 15 residues. Germline V gene sequence: CDR1 SGHTA, CDR2 FQGNSA. CDR3: CASSFYRQLGETQYF. In DNA form, the CDR3 reads TGTGCCAGCAGCTTTTATCGACAGCTCGGCGAGACCCAGTACTTC.

The CDR3 is CASSVGIRRAYEQYF. The DNA for the CDR3 is TGTGCCAGCAGCGTAGGAATAAGGAGGGCCTACGAGCAGTACTTC. This chain links TRBV9 with TRBJ2-7; D is possibly TRBD2 (6 bases). CDR1 and CDR2 (germline): SGDLS, YYNGEE. Trimming took 0 bases from V and 2 from J, leaving 12 bases between them. There are 15 residues in the CDR3.

The chain uses TRBV24-1 and TRBJ2-1; 11 nucleotides agree with TRBD1. CDR1 is KGHDR, CDR2 SFDVKD, per germline. With V trimmed by 1 base and J by 5 bases, 6 bases remained unmatched. The CDR3 is made up of 17 amino acids. The CDR3 sequence: CATSDFPGTGGHNEQFF. CDR3 nucleotide sequence: TGTGCCACCAGTGATTTTCCGGGGACAGGGGGTCACAATGAGCAGTTCTTC.

This clone was observed once. This chain links TRBV18 with TRBJ1-3; perhaps TRBD1 as D (5 bases). The CDR3 extends over 13 amino acids. The germline V gene has CDR1 KGHSH and CDR2 LQKENI. V dropped 2 bases and J dropped 4 bases, with 6 bases sitting between them. CDR3 nucleotide sequence: TGTGCCAGCTCACCAGCAGGGGGAAACACCATATATTTT. Its protein product is CASSPAGGNTIYF. The full variable domain, with the rest looked up from reference TRBV18 and TRBJ1-3, is NAGVMQNPRHLVRRRGQEARLRCSPMKGHSHVYWYRQLPEEGLKFMVYLQKENIIDESGMPKERFSAEFPKEGPSILRIQQVVRGDSAAYFCASSPAGGNTIYFGEGSWLTVV.